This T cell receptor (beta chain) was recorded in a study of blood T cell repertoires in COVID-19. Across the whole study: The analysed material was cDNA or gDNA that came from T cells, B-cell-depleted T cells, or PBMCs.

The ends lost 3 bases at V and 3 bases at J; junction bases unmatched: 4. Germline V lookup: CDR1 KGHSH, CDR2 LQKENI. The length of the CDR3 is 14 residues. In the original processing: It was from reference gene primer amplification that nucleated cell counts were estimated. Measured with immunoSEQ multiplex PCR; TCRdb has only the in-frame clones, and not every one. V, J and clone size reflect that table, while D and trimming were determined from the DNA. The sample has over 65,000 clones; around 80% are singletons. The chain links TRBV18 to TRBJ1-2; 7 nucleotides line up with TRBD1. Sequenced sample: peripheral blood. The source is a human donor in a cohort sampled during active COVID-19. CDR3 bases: TGTGCCAGCTCACCCGGACAGGTTGACTATGGCTACACCTTC. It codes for CASSPGQVDYGYTF.